This TCR beta chain was sequenced for a study of T cell changes during pregnancy in multiple sclerosis (dated by TCRdb to 2018 to 2020). Some background on the complete study: In women with multiple sclerosis, the researchers looked at how the T cell repertoire shifted as pregnancy progressed.

Comments on this clone: It lacks a known antigen. Base qualities are not provided; no much larger clone lies one nucleotide away.

Receptor libraries were prepared by the immunoSEQ multiplex PCR assay. The clones in this table, taken by TCRdb from immuneACCESS, are in-frame only. Not every clone is retained; where verified, under half of the shortfall comes from an unresolved V gene, and the cause of the rest is unknown. The table for this sample lists tens of thousands of clones; about 92% of them were counted only once. Clones ranked in the top ten supply about 0.6% of the sample. CDR1 MNHNS and CDR2 SASEGT were looked up in the germline V gene. The cysteine opens and the phenylalanine closes a CDR3 of 11 amino acids. The DNA shown is the 33-base CDR3, in frame from base 1. V gives up 5 bases and J gives up 3 bases, and the segment between their germline ends measures 5 bases.

The receptor comes from a female donor with multiple sclerosis, enrolled in a pregnancy study. Recombination joined TRBV6-1 with TRBJ2-7, with the D gene call left open. The input for sequencing was CD4+ T cells from peripheral blood mononuclear cells, taken after pregnancy. The CDR3 protein: CASSHSYEQYF. The base sequence is TGTGCCAGCAGTCACAGCTACGAGCAGTACTTC.